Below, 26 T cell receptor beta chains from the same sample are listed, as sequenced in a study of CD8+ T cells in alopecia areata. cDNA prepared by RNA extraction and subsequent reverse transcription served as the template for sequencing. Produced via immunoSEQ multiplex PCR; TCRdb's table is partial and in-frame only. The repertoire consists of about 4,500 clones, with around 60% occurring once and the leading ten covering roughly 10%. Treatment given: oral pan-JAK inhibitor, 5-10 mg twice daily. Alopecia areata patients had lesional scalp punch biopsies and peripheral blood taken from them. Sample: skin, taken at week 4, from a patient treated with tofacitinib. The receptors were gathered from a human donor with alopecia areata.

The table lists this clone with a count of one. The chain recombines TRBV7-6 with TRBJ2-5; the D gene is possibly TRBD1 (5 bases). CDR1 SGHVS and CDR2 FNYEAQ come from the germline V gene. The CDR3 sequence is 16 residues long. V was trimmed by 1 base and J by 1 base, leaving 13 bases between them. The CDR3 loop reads CASSLESGYSQETQYF. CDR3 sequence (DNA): TGTGCCAGCAGCTTAGAGTCAGGGTACTCCCAAGAGACCCAGTACTTC.

CDR3: CASSLPGANTDTQYF. CDR3 sequence (DNA): TGTGCCAGCAGCTTGCCGGGGGCAAATACAGATACGCAGTATTTT. V is TRBV5-4 and J is TRBJ2-3, with D perhaps TRBD1 or TRBD2 (6 bases each). The CDR3 runs 15 residues. The germline CDR1 and CDR2 sequences are SGHNT and YYREEE (reference sequence). The V end was cut by 1 base, the J end by 3 bases, with 12 bases between.

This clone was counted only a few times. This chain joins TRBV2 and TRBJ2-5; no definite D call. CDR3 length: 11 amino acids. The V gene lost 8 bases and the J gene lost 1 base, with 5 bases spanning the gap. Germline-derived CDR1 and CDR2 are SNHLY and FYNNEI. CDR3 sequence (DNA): TGTGCCAGCGGGGTCCAAGAGACCCAGTACTTC. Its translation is CASGVQETQYF.

CDR3 DNA: TGTGCCATCAGTGGCGCCTCCTCTGGGGCCAACGTCCTGACTTTC. Translated, it gives CAISGASSGANVLTF. The V call is TRBV10-3, the J call TRBJ2-6; the D is unclear. The CDR3 is made up of 15 amino acids. Germline values: CDR1 ENHRY, CDR2 SYGVKD. V lost 4 bases and J lost 0, with 7 bases in between.

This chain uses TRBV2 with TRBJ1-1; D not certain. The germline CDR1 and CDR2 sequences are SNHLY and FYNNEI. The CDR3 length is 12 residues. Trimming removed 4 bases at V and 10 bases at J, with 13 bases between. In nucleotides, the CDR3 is TGTGCCAGCAGTGTTCGGTCCGGGCCAGCTTTCTTT. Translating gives CASSVRSGPAFF. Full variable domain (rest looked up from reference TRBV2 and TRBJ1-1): EPEVTQTPSHQVTQMGQEVILRCVPISNHLYFYWYRQILGQKVEFLVSFYNNEISEKSEIFDDQFSVERPDGSNFTLKIRSTKLEDSAMYFCASSVRSGPAFFGQGTRLTVV.

The CDR3 reads CASSRFGQYYGYTF. CDR3 nucleotides: TGTGCCAGTAGTAGATTCGGACAGTACTATGGCTACACCTTC. This rearrangement joins TRBV19 to TRBJ1-2, with a weak D call TRBD1 (6 bases). Trimming stripped 4 bases from V and 3 bases from J, with 12 bases between. The CDR3 has 14 amino acids. Germline V gives CDR1 LNHDA, CDR2 SQIVND (reference sequence).

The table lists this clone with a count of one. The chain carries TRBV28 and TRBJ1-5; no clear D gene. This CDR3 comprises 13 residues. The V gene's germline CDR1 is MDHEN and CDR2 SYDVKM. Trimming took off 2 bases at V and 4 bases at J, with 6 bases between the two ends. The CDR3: CASSLARNQPQHF. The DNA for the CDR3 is TGTGCCAGCAGTTTAGCCAGGAATCAGCCCCAGCATTTT.

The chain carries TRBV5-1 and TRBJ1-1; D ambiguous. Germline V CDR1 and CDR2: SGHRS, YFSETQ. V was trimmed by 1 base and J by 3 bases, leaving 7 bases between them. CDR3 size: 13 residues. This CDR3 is CASSLRWDTEAFF. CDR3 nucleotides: TGCGCCAGCAGCTTGCGGTGGGACACTGAAGCTTTCTTT.

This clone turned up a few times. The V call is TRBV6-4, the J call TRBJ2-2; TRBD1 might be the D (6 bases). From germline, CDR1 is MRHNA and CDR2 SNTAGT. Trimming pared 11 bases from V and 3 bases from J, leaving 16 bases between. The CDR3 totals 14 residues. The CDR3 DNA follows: TGTGCCTCCTACCCCAGGGGACACACCGGGGAGCTGTTTTTT. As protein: CASYPRGHTGELFF.

The CDR3 here is CASTQGWESDTQYF. The CDR3 DNA reads TGTGCCAGCACCCAAGGGTGGGAGTCAGATACGCAGTATTTT. The gene calls are TRBV6-5 and TRBJ2-3; D might be TRBD2 (5 bases). With 7 bases removed from V and 4 bases from J, the gap between germline ends came to 15 bases. Germline CDR1 is MNHEY and CDR2 is SVGAGI. CDR3 size: 14 residues.

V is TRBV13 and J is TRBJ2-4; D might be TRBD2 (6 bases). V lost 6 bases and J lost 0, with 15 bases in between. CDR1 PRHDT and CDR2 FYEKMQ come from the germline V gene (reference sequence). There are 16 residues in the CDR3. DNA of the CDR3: TGTGCCAGCAGTCCCCGGCAAGCGGGAGCCAAAAACATTCAGTACTTC. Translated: CASSPRQAGAKNIQYF.

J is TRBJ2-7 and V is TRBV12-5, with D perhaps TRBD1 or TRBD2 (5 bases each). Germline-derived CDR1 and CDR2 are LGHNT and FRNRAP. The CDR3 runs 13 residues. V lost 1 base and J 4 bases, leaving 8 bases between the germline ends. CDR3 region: CASGLGWGYEQYF. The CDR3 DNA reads TGTGCTAGTGGTTTGGGGTGGGGGTACGAGCAGTACTTC.

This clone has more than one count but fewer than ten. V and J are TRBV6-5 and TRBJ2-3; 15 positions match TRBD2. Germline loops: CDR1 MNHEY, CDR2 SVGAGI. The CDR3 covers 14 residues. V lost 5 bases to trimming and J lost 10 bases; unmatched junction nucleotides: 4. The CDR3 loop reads CASSQGLAGGAQYF. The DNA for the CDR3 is TGTGCCAGCAGTCAGGGACTAGCGGGAGGAGCGCAGTATTTT.

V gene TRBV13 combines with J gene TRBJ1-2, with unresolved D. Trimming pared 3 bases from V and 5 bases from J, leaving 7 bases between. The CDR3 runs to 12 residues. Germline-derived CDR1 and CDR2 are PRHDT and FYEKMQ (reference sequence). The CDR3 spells CASSFPGYGYTF. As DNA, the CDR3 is TGTGCCAGCAGCTTTCCCGGTTATGGCTACACCTTC.

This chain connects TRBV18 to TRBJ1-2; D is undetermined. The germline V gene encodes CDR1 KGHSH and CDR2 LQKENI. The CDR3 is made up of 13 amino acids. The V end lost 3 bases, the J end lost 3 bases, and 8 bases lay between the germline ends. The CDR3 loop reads CASSPPQYYGYTF. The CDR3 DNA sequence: TGTGCCAGCTCACCCCCCCAATACTATGGCTACACCTTC.

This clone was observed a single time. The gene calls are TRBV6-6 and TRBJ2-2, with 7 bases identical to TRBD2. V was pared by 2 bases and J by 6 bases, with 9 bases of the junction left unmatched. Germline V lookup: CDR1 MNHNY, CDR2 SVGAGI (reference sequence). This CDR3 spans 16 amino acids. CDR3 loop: CASSYPSGEGPGELFF. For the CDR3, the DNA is TGTGCCAGCAGTTACCCTAGCGGAGAAGGTCCCGGGGAGCTGTTTTTT.

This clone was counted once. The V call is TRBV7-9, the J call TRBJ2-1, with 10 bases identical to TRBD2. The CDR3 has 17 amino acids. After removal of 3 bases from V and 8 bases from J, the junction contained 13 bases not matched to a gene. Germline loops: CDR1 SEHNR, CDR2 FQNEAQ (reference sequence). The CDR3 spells CASSLEGASGSSDEQFF. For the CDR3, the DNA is TGTGCCAGCAGCTTGGAAGGCGCTAGCGGGAGTTCCGATGAGCAGTTCTTC.

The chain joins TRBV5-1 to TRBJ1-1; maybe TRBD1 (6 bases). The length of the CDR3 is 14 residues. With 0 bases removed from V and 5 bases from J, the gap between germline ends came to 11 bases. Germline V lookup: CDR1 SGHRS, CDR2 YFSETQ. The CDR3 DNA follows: TGCGCCAGCAGCTTGGAACAGGGAAGGACTGAAGCTTTCTTT. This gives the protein CASSLEQGRTEAFF.

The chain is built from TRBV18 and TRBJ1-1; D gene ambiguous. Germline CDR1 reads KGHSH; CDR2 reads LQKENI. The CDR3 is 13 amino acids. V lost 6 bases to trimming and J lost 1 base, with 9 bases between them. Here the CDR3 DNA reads TGTGCCAGCTCCCAGAAACCGAACACTGAAGCTTTCTTT. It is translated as CASSQKPNTEAFF.

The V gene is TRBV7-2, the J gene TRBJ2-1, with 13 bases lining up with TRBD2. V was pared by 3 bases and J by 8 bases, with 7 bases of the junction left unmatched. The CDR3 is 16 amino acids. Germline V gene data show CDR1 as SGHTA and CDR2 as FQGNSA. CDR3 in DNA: TGTGCCAGCAGCTTCGGACTAGCGGGAGTCAGGGATGAGCAGTTCTTC. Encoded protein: CASSFGLAGVRDEQFF.

CDR3: CASSYDWGNEQFF. As DNA, the CDR3 is TGTGCCAGCAGTTACGACTGGGGCAATGAGCAGTTCTTC. The rearrangement uses TRBV6-5 and TRBJ2-1, with no clear D. There are 13 residues in the CDR3. Trimming took 2 bases from V and 6 from J, leaving 8 bases between them. Germline V gene sequence: CDR1 MNHEY, CDR2 SVGAGI.

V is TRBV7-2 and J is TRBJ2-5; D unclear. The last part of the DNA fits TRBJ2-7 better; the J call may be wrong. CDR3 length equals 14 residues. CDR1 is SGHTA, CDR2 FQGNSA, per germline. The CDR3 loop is CASSSGGNYYEQYF. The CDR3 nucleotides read TGTGCCAGCAGCAGTGGTGGCAATTACTACGAGCAGTACTTC.

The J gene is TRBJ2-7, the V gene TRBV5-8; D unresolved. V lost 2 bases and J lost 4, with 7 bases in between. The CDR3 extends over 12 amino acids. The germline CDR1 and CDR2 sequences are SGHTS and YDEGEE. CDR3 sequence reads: CASSFSAYEQYF. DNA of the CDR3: TGTGCCAGCAGCTTCTCAGCTTACGAGCAGTACTTC. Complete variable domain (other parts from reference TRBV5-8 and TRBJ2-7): EAGVTQSPTHLIKTRGQQATLRCSPISGHTSVYWYQQALGLGLQFLLWYDEGEERNRGNFPPRFSGRQFPNYSSELNVNALELEDSALYLCASSFSAYEQYFGPGTRLTVT.

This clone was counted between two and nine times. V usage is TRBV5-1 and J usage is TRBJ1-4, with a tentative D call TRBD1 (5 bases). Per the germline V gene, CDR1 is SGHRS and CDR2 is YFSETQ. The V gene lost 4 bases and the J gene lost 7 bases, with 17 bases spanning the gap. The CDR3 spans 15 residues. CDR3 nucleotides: TGCGCCAGCAGCCCCTCAGGGTCAGGAGGTGAAAAACTGTTTTTT. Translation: CASSPSGSGGEKLFF.

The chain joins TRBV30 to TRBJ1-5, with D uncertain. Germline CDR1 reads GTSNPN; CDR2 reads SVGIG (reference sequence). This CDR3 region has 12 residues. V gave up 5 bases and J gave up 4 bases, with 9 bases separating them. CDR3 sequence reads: CAWGRINQPQHF. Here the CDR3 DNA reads TGTGCCTGGGGAAGGATTAATCAGCCCCAGCATTTT.

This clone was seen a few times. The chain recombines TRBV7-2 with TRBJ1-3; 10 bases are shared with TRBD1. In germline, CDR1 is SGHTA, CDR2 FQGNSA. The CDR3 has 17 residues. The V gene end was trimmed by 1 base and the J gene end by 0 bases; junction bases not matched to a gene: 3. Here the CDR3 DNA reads TGTGCCAGCAGCTTAGGGGGACAGGGGATCTCTGGAAACACCATATATTTT. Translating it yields CASSLGGQGISGNTIYF.